Listed below are T cell receptor beta chains from one sample, sequenced in a study of blood T cell repertoires in COVID-19. Data came from immunoSEQ multiplex PCR; TCRdb stores just in-frame clones and leaves some out. The table includes 250,000 to 300,000 clones, over 75% detected once. Sequences were obtained from PBMCs or T cells enriched from blood (not recorded which). Receptors originate from a woman in her 30s who had recovered from COVID-19. CDR3s include the opening cysteine and the closing phenylalanine or tryptophan. D genes are given only for firm matches. Some rows have no size entry. The others give once, few or many, or a class for an expanded clone.

v_call	d_call	clone_size	j_call	cdr3_nt	cdr3_aa
TRBV5-8	TRBD2	NA	TRBJ2-3	TGTGCCAGCAGCTTGCAGGGGCGGGGGGCTACGCAGTATTTT	CASSLQGRGATQYF
TRBV4-3	NA	NA	TRBJ1-2	TGCGCCAGCAGCCAAGACACAGGAGAGCACTATGGCTACACCTTC	CASSQDTGEHYGYTF
TRBV7-9	NA	few	TRBJ1-1	TGTGCCAGCAGCCCAACGCGGGGCACTGAAGCTTTCTTT	CASSPTRGTEAFF
TRBV4-3	NA	NA	TRBJ1-3	TGCGCCAGCAGCCAAGCCCCAGAGGGTTCTGGAAACACCATATATTTT	CASSQAPEGSGNTIYF
TRBV7-2	NA	NA	TRBJ2-4	TGTGCCAGCGGCTTGTCAGGATCCGAACTCGGCATTCAGTACTTC	CASGLSGSELGIQYF
TRBV7-8	NA	NA	TRBJ2-7	TGTGCCAGCAGCCGGACAGCTAGTCATAGCGGCAGCTCCTACGAGCAGTACTTC	CASSRTASHSGSSYEQYF
TRBV28	TRBD1	few	TRBJ1-2	TGTGCCAGCGCAATCCCTAAGGGGGCAGGTCTTGGCTACACCTTC	CASAIPKGAGLGYTF
TRBV2	TRBD2	NA	TRBJ2-1	TGTGCCAGCAGTGAAAGGGCTAGCGGGGGGGCCTACAATGAGCAGTTCTTC	CASSERASGGAYNEQFF
TRBV7-2	TRBD1	NA	TRBJ1-1	TGTGCCAGCAGCTTACTCAGGGGGCTGAACACTGAAGCTTTCTTT	CASSLLRGLNTEAFF
TRBV4-1	TRBD1	NA	TRBJ1-2	TGCGCCAGCAGCCAAGAATTCACGCGGGCAGGGGGCAGGAGTGGCTACACCTTC	CASSQEFTRAGGRSGYTF
TRBV27	NA	NA	TRBJ2-7	TGTGCCAGCAGCTCTCGCCGCGGATCAAGCTCCTACGAGCAGTACTTC	CASSSRRGSSSYEQYF
TRBV6-5	TRBD2	NA	TRBJ2-1	TGTGCCAGCTCCAGTGCGGGAGGCTCCTACAATGAGCAGTTCTTC	CASSSAGGSYNEQFF
TRBV3-1/TRBV3-2	NA	NA	TRBJ1-2	TGTGCCAGCAGCCAAGATGTGGAGGAAGGTTCCTATGGCTACACCTTC	CASSQDVEEGSYGYTF
TRBV5-8	TRBD1	few	TRBJ1-2	TGTGCCAGCAGCCCGTCCGGGACAGGTCCCTTGGGCTACACCTTC	CASSPSGTGPLGYTF
TRBV30	NA	NA	TRBJ1-5	TGTGCCTGGAGTGTACGAGGGGGTGTTCATCAGCCCCAGCATTTT	CAWSVRGGVHQPQHF
TRBV14	NA	NA	TRBJ1-1	TGTGCCAGCAGCCAATATCGTGAAGCTTTCTTT	CASSQYREAFF
TRBV28	NA	NA	TRBJ1-2	TGTGCCAGCAGTTTCGTGGGCGTTGGCTACACCTTC	CASSFVGVGYTF
TRBV18	NA	NA	TRBJ1-1	TGTGCCAGCTCACCGGAGCAGGGCACTGAAGCTTTCTTT	CASSPEQGTEAFF
TRBV30	TRBD1	NA	TRBJ2-2	TGTGCCTGGTACAGGGGGCTGGACACCGGGGAGCTGTTTTTT	CAWYRGLDTGELFF
TRBV19	NA	NA	TRBJ1-2	TGTGCCAGTAGTATAGGAGGTTGGAACTACACCTTC	CASSIGGWNYTF
TRBV28	NA	NA	TRBJ2-3	TGTGCCAGCAGTTTACCTCATACGCAGTATTTT	CASSLPHTQYF
TRBV6-2/TRBV6-3	NA	NA	TRBJ1-6	TGTGCCAGCAGTTACGATAACAGGAGCAATTCACCCCTCCACTTT	CASSYDNRSNSPLHF
TRBV7-3	NA	few	TRBJ1-1	TGTGCCAGCAGCTTTATAGGGGGACCGGCACCCGAAGAGGGGGCTTTCTTT	CASSFIGGPAPEEGAFF
TRBV10-3	NA	NA	TRBJ2-1	TGTGCCATCGGAGGAAGGAACAATGAGCAGTTCTTC	CAIGGRNNEQFF
TRBV19	TRBD1	NA	TRBJ1-1	TGTGCCAGTAGTCCTCGGACAGGGGGCTTGGCTGAAGCTTTCTTT	CASSPRTGGLAEAFF
TRBV29-1	TRBD1	NA	TRBJ1-1	TGCAGCTCCGGACAGGGGGAGGACACTGAAGCTTTCTTT	CSSGQGEDTEAFF
TRBV28	TRBD1	NA	TRBJ1-4	TGTGCCAGCAGTTCCAGGACAGGCCGAAGGGCGGAAAAACTGTTTTTT	CASSSRTGRRAEKLFF
TRBV5-6	TRBD2	NA	TRBJ2-3	TGTGCCAGCAGCCCTCAAGCGGGAACTAGCACAGATACGCAGTATTTT	CASSPQAGTSTDTQYF
TRBV15	NA	once	TRBJ1-4	TGTGCCACCAGCATTCTGGGGCACAATGAAAAACTGTTTTTT	CATSILGHNEKLFF
TRBV4-3	NA	NA	TRBJ1-2	TGCGCCAGCAGCCAAGCCTTACAGGCCTATGGCTACACCTTC	CASSQALQAYGYTF
TRBV9	TRBD1	NA	TRBJ1-2	TGTGCCAGCAGCTACACAGGGGCCCATGGCTACACCTTC	CASSYTGAHGYTF
TRBV29-1	TRBD2	NA	TRBJ2-1	TGCAGCGTGGGGGGGGGATACAATGAGCAGTTCTTC	CSVGGGYNEQFF
TRBV6-2/TRBV6-3	TRBD1	NA	TRBJ2-3	TGTGCCAGCAGTGACAGGGGCGGCACAGATACGCAGTATTTT	CASSDRGGTDTQYF
TRBV3-1/TRBV3-2	NA	NA	TRBJ2-5	TGTGCCAGCAGCCAAGTTAGCAGGGGCCAAGAGACCCAGTACTTC	CASSQVSRGQETQYF
TRBV5-1	NA	NA	TRBJ1-1	TGCGCCAGCAGTTCTGAACAGGGATTGACTGAAGCTTTCTTT	CASSSEQGLTEAFF